This entry is about one TCR beta chain. This record belongs to a study of T cells after yellow fever vaccination. Study details: Preparation of fractions with low cell numbers was performed using SMART-Seq v4 Ultra Low Input.

Regarding the study as a whole: The CD4 and CD8 compartments had a small share of their clonotypes in common. Clones that expanded after primary vaccination mostly reappeared after the booster (roughly 96% CD4, 70% to 90% CD8).

Per the germline V gene, CDR1 is ENHRY and CDR2 is SYGVKD. V lost 5 bases and J 0 bases, leaving 5 bases between the germline ends. The CDR3 loop spans 13 amino acids. A 5'RACE template-switching step, the method used to make TCR cDNA, added a universal primer site and UMIs. TCRdb re-called the 5' RACE reads through MiXCR, storing one row per CDR3 protein. The sample lists roughly 32,000 distinct CDR3 sequences, about 6.6% occurring once. The specimen was PBMCs, either bulk or a sorted T-cell subset (CD4+, CD8+, memory, or dextramer-sorted; not recorded which), collected on the day of the first yellow fever vaccination. The V call is TRBV10-3, the J call TRBJ1-3; D is unresolved. The origin of this receptor is a man aged 18 to 29 who received the YFV17D yellow fever vaccine. DNA for the CDR3: TGTGCCATCAGTAGTGACTCTGGAAACACCATATATTTT. Its protein product is CAISSDSGNTIYF.